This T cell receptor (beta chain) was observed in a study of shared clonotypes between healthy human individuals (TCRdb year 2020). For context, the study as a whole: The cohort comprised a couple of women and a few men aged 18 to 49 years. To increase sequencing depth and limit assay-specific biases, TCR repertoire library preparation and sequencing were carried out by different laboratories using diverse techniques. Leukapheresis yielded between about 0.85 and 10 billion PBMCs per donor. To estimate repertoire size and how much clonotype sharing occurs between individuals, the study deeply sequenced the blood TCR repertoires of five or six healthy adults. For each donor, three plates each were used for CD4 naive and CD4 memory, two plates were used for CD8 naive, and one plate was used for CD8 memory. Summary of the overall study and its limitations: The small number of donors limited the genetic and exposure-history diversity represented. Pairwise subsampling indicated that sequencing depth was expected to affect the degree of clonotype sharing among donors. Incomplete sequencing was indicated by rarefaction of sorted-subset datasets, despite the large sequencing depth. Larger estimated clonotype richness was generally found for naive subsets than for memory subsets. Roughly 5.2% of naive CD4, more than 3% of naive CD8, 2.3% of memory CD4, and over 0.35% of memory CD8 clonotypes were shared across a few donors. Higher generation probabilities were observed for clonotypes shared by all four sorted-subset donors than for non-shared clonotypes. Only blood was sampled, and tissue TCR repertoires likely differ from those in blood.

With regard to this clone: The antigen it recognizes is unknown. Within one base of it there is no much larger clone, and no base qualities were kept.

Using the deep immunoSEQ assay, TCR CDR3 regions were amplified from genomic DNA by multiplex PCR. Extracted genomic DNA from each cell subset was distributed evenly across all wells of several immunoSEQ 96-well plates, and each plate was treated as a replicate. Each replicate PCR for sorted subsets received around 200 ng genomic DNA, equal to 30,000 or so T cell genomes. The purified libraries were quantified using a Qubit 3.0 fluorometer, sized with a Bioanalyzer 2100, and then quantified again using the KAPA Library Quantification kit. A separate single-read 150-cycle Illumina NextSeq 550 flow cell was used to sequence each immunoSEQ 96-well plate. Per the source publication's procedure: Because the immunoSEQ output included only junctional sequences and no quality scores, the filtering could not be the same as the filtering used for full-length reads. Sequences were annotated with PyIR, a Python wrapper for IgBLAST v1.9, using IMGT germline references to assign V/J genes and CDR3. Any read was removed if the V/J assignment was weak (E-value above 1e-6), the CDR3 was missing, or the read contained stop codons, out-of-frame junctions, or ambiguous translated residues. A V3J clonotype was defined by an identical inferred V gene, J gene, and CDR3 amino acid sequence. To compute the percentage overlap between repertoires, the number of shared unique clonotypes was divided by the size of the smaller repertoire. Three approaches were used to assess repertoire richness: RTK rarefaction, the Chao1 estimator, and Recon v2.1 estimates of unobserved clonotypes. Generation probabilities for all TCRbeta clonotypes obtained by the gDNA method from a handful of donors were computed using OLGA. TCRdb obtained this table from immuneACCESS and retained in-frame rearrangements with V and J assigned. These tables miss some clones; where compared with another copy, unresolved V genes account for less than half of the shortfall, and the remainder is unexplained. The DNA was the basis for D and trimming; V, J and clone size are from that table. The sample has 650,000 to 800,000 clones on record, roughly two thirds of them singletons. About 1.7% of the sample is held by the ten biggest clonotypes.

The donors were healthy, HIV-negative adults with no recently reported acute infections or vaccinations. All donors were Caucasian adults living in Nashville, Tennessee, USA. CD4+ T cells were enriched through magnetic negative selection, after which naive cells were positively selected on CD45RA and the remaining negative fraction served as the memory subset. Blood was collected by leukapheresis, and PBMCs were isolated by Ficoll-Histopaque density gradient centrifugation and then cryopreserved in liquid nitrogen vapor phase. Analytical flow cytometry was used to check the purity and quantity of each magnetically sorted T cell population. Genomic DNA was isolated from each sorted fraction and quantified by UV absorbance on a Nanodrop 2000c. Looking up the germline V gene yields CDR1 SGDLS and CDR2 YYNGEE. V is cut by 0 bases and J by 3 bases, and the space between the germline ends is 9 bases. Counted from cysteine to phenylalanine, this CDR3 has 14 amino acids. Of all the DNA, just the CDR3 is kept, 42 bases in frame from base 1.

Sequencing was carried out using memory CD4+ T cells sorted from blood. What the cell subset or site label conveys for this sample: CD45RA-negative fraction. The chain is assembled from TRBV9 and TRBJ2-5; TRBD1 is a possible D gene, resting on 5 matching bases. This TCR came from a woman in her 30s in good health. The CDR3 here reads CASSVADSEETQYF. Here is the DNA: TGTGCCAGCAGCGTAGCCGACAGCGAAGAGACCCAGTACTTC.